This T cell receptor (beta chain) was captured in a study of cytomegalovirus exposure and HLA in healthy donors. Study results and limitations: The authors listed around 150 TCR beta chains as cytomegalovirus-associated. Specificity for CMV antigens was confirmed in vitro for a few of the CMV-associated chains.

Separate from the approximately 700-subject first cohort was the approximately 120-subject validation cohort, to which the donors belonged. Clones were read by immunoSEQ multiplex PCR, and TCRdb kept only the in-frame ones, dropping some. The sample has roughly 250,000 clones; 90% are singletons. The V gene's germline CDR1 is SNHLY and CDR2 FYNNEI. Trimming cost V 5 bases and J 1 base; bases outside gene matches: 6. CDR3 length equals 16 residues. A remark on this clone: Its antigen is unidentified.

The J gene is TRBJ2-3, the V gene TRBV2; TRBD2 matches at 10 bases. Sequenced input: PBMCs. The receptor was derived from a woman aged 18 to 35 in good health and CMV-seronegative. This chain's CDR3 is CASSPLAGAGTDTQYF. DNA for the CDR3: TGTGCCAGCAGTCCCCTAGCGGGGGCAGGCACAGATACGCAGTATTTT.